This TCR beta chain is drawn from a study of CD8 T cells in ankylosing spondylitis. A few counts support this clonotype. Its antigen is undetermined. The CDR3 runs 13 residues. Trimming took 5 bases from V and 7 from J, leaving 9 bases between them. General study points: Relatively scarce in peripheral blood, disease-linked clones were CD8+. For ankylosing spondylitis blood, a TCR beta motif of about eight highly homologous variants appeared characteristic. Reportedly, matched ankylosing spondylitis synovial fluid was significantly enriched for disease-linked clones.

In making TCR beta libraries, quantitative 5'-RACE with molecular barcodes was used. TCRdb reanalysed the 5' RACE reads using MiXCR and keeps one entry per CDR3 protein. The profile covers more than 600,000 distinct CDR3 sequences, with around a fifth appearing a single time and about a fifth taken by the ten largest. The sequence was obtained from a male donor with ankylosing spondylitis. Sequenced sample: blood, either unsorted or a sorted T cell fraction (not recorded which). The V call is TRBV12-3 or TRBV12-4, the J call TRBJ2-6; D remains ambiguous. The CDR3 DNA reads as TGTGCCAGCAGTAAATTGGGAGCCAACGTCCTGACTTTC. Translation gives CASSKLGANVLTF.